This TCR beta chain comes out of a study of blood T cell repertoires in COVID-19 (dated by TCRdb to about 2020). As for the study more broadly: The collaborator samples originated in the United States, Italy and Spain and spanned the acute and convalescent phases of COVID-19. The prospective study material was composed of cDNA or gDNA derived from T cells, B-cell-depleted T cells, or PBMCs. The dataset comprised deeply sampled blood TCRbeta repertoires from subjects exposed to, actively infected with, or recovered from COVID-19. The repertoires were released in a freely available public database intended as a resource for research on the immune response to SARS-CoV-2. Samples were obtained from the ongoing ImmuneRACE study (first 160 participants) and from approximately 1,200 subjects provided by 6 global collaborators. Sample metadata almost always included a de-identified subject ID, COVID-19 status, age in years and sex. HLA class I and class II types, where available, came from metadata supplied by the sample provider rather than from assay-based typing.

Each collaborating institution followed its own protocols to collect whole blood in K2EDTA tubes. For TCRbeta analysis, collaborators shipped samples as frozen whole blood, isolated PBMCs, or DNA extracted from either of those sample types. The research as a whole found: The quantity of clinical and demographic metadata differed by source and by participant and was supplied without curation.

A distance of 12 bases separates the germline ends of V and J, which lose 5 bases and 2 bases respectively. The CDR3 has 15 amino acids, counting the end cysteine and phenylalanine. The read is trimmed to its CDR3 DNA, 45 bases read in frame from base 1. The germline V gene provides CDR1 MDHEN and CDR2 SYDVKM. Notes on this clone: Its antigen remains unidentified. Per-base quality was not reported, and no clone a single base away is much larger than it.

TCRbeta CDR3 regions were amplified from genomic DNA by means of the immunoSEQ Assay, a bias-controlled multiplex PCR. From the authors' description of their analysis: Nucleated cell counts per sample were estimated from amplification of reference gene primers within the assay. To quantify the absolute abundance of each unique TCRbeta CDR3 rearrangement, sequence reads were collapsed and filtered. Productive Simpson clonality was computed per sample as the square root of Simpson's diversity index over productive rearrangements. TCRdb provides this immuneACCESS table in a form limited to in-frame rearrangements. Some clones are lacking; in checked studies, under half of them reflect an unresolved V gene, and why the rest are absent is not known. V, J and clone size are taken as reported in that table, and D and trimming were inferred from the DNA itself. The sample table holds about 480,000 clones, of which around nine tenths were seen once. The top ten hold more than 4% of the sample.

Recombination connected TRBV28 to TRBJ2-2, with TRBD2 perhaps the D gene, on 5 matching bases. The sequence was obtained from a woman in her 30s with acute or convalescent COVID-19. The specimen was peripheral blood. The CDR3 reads CASSQTGENTGELFF. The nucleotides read TGTGCCAGCAGTCAGACCGGGGAAAACACCGGGGAGCTGTTTTTT.